A single sample is the source of the 21 T cell receptor beta chains below, sequenced in a study of cytomegalovirus exposure and HLA in healthy donors. Sequencing was performed with immunoSEQ multiplex PCR; in TCRdb, only in-frame clones are kept and a portion is missing. This repertoire shows about 130,000 clones, 70% to 85% found once; its top ten account for just under 30%. Sample: PBMCs. These TCRs come from a man in his thirties or forties in good health and CMV-seropositive.

The chain uses TRBV27 and TRBJ1-1; maybe TRBD1 (5 bases). Germline lookup yields CDR1 MNHEY and CDR2 SMNVEV (reference sequence). This CDR3 region has 14 residues. Trimming removed 5 bases at V and 1 base at J, with 11 bases between. CDR3 in amino acids: CASSPRGENTEAFF. Here the CDR3 DNA reads TGTGCCAGCAGTCCACGGGGGGAGAACACTGAAGCTTTCTTT.

The rearrangement links TRBV6-1 to TRBJ1-1, with 8 bases aligning to TRBD1. CDR1 and CDR2 from the germline V gene are MNHNS and SASEGT. CDR3 length: 13 amino acids. V was pared by 5 bases and J by 11 bases, with 10 bases of the junction left unmatched. CDR3 residues: CASSTGQAVKAFF. The CDR3 DNA is TGTGCCAGCAGTACGGGACAGGCGGTGAAGGCTTTCTTT.

As to this clone: In the same sample, other DNA sequences code for this CDR3. This chain joins TRBV6-5 and TRBJ1-2; D is perhaps TRBD1 (6 bases). V lost 0 bases, J lost 4 bases, and 6 bases lay in between. Germline assignment: CDR1 MNHEY and CDR2 SVGAGI. The CDR3 extends over 13 amino acids. The CDR3 protein is CASSYSGGYGYTF. DNA of the CDR3: TGTGCCAGCAGTTACTCAGGGGGCTATGGCTACACCTTC.

The chain couples TRBV25-1 to TRBJ2-6; 12 bases align to TRBD2. Looked up from germline, CDR1 is MGHDK and CDR2 is SYGVNS. V lost 4 bases, J lost 4 bases, and 8 bases stayed unmatched. The CDR3 sequence is 18 residues long. The CDR3 protein is CASSGLAGVSAGANVLTF. The CDR3 bases are TGTGCCAGCAGTGGACTAGCGGGAGTATCAGCCGGGGCCAACGTCCTGACTTTC.

This sequence joins TRBV18 and TRBJ2-7; TRBD1 matches at 8 bases. Germline V gene sequence: CDR1 KGHSH, CDR2 LQKENI. The length of the CDR3 is 14 residues. Trimming cost V 6 bases and J 1 base; bases outside gene matches: 5. CDR3 residues: CASSGTGPSYEQYF. The CDR3 nucleotides are TGTGCCAGCTCCGGGACAGGTCCATCCTACGAGCAGTACTTC.

This chain connects TRBV6-5 to TRBJ1-2, with D possibly matching TRBD1 (5 bases). The CDR3 is 13 amino acids. Germline V lookup: CDR1 MNHEY, CDR2 SVGAGI. V dropped 6 bases and J dropped 4 bases, with 12 bases sitting between them. The CDR3 region has the DNA TGTGCCAGCAGCCGCGACAGACTCTATGGCTACACCTTC. Translation gives CASSRDRLYGYTF.

The chain couples TRBV19 to TRBJ2-7, with 8 bases matching TRBD1. The CDR3 covers 14 residues. Trimming removed 5 bases from V and 3 bases from J; junction bases left unmatched: 6. Germline values: CDR1 LNHDA, CDR2 SQIVND (reference sequence). CDR3 sequence (DNA): TGTGCCAGTAGTGTTGACAGGGGAAACTACGAGCAGTACTTC. Its translation is CASSVDRGNYEQYF.

This clone showed up just a few times. V is TRBV7-2 and J is TRBJ2-3, with 10 bases that match TRBD1. This CDR3 region has 17 residues. J lost 4 bases, V lost 5 bases, and 12 bases had no gene match. Germline values: CDR1 SGHTA, CDR2 FQGNSA. The CDR3 spells CASSPSHYGQGADTQYF. The CDR3 coding sequence is TGTGCCAGCAGCCCGTCGCATTACGGACAGGGGGCAGATACGCAGTATTTT. The complete variable domain, with remaining parts taken from reference TRBV7-2 and TRBJ2-3, reads GAGVSQSPSNKVTEKGKDVELRCDPISGHTALYWYRQSLGQGLEFLIYFQGNSAPDKSGLPSDRFSAERTGGSVSTLTIQRTQQEDSAVYLCASSPSHYGQGADTQYFGPGTRLTVL.

The rearrangement uses TRBV5-1 and TRBJ1-2, with TRBD1 as a possible D gene (6 bases). Trimming took 3 bases from V and 4 from J, leaving 19 bases between them. Germline V gene sequence: CDR1 SGHRS, CDR2 YFSETQ. The length of the CDR3 is 16 residues. In DNA, the CDR3 is TGCGCCAGCAGCTCCATGTCGGGGGGCATCGGCTATGGCTACACCTTC. It encodes CASSSMSGGIGYGYTF. Full variable domain (missing parts from reference TRBV5-1 and TRBJ1-2): KAGVTQTPRYLIKTRGQQVTLSCSPISGHRSVSWYQQTPGQGLQFLFEYFSETQRNKGNFPGRFSGRQFSNSRSEMNVSTLELGDSALYLCASSSMSGGIGYGYTFGSGTRLTVV.

The chain combines TRBV4-2 with TRBJ2-7; 9 nucleotides agree with TRBD2. The CDR3 covers 16 residues. CDR1 is LGHNA and CDR2 is YNFKEQ in the germline V gene. Trimming took 1 base from V and 2 from J; bases not matched to a gene: 6. The DNA of the CDR3 is TGTGCCAGCAGCCAAGGGGGTAGCGGGGGTGCCTACGAGCAGTACTTC. Translating gives CASSQGGSGGAYEQYF.

The chain combines TRBV5-4 with TRBJ2-2, with 8 positions matching TRBD1. This CDR3 has 16 amino acids. Germline CDR1 reads SGHNT; CDR2 reads YYREEE (reference sequence). The V gene end was trimmed by 0 bases and the J gene end by 5 bases; junction bases not matched to a gene: 6. The chain's CDR3 is CASSLGQGLGTGELFF. The DNA of the CDR3 is TGTGCCAGCAGCTTGGGACAGGGGCTGGGGACCGGGGAGCTGTTTTTT.

This clone was seen a few times. The chain combines TRBV5-1 with TRBJ2-3; TRBD2 matches at 10 bases. With 4 bases clipped from V and 5 bases from J, the junction kept 7 bases outside the gene matches. This CDR3 is 15 amino acids long. Germline V gene lookup returns CDR1 SGHRS and CDR2 YFSETQ. DNA for the CDR3: TGCGCCAGCAGCGTTGGACTAGCGGAAGGAGATACGCAGTATTTT. It encodes CASSVGLAEGDTQYF.

The J gene is TRBJ2-7, the V gene TRBV30; a possible D gene is TRBD1 (6 bases). The ends were cut back, 0 bases at V and 3 bases at J, with 6 bases in the middle. The germline CDR1 and CDR2 sequences are GTSNPN and SVGIG (reference sequence). The length of the CDR3 is 12 residues. This CDR3 reads CAWSVQGYEQYF. The CDR3 coding sequence is TGTGCCTGGAGTGTACAGGGCTACGAGCAGTACTTC.

This sequence joins TRBV2 and TRBJ2-5; 7 bases align to TRBD1. V shed 0 bases and J 3 bases; nucleotides not matched to a gene: 4. Germline V gene data show CDR1 as SNHLY and CDR2 as FYNNEI. CDR3 length: 15 amino acids. The DNA of the CDR3 is TGTGCCAGCAGTGAAGCCCCGACAGGGAAAGAGACCCAGTACTTC. Amino acid sequence: CASSEAPTGKETQYF.

V and J are TRBV5-6 and TRBJ2-7; no clear D. V gave up 0 bases and J gave up 4 bases, with 11 bases separating them. Germline lookup yields CDR1 SGHDT and CDR2 YYEEEE. The CDR3 contains 14 residues. This CDR3 reads CASSLEQKNYEQYF. DNA for the CDR3: TGTGCCAGCAGCTTGGAACAGAAGAATTACGAGCAGTACTTC.

On this clone: Other nucleotide sequences in the sample specify the same CDR3. The chain is built from TRBV5-6 and TRBJ2-7, with D hard to call. The germline V and J ends were trimmed by 3 bases and 4 bases, with 5 bases remaining between them. The germline gives CDR1 SGHDT, CDR2 YYEEEE. This CDR3 is built from 11 residues. The DNA of the CDR3 is TGTGCCAGCAGCTCTAAATACGAGCAGTACTTC. Translating it yields CASSSKYEQYF.

The V gene is TRBV7-9, the J gene TRBJ2-5; D remains unclear. Trimming stripped 0 bases from V and 2 bases from J, with 10 bases between. This CDR3 is 15 amino acids long. Germline V gives CDR1 SEHNR, CDR2 FQNEAQ (reference sequence). Here the CDR3 DNA reads TGTGCCAGCAGCTTAGCTTCCAACTATCAAGAGACCCAGTACTTC. Translated, it gives CASSLASNYQETQYF.

CDR3 protein: CASSPEGGRPNEKLFF. CDR3 nucleotide sequence: TGCGCCAGCAGCCCAGAAGGTGGCAGGCCTAATGAAAAACTGTTTTTT. The chain combines TRBV5-1 with TRBJ1-4, with D hard to call. Germline loops: CDR1 SGHRS, CDR2 YFSETQ. V was clipped by 4 bases and J by 3 bases, with 16 bases between them. This CDR3 has 16 amino acids.

Only a few counts were recorded for this clone. CDR3 nucleotide sequence: TGTGCCAGCAGCCTAAATCCTGGGGGAGCGGGCAATGAGCAGTTCTTC. This gives the protein CASSLNPGGAGNEQFF. The rearrangement uses TRBV27 and TRBJ2-1; D may be TRBD2 (6 bases). The CDR3 has 16 residues. The V gene lost 6 bases and the J gene lost 6 bases, with 21 bases spanning the gap. Germline CDR1 MNHEY, CDR2 SMNVEV (reference sequence).

The rearrangement joins TRBV18 to TRBJ1-3; 8 positions agree with TRBD1. The CDR3 spans 15 residues. Germline values: CDR1 KGHSH, CDR2 LQKENI. Trimming removed 3 bases from V and 1 base from J; junction bases left unmatched: 2. The CDR3: CASSPGQASGNTIYF. In nucleotides, the CDR3 is TGTGCCAGCTCACCGGGACAGGCATCTGGAAACACCATATATTTT. The full variable domain, its missing parts supplied by reference TRBV18 and TRBJ1-3, is NAGVMQNPRHLVRRRGQEARLRCSPMKGHSHVYWYRQLPEEGLKFMVYLQKENIIDESGMPKERFSAEFPKEGPSILRIQQVVRGDSAAYFCASSPGQASGNTIYFGEGSWLTVV.

The chain has TRBV7-2 and TRBJ2-7; D not resolved. Germline V lookup: CDR1 SGHTA, CDR2 FQGNSA. This CDR3 is 14 amino acids long. Between the trimmed V and J ends, which lost 2 bases and 0 bases, there was a span of 8 bases. CDR3 sequence reads: CASSLQANSYEQYF. Written as DNA, the CDR3 is TGTGCCAGCAGCTTACAGGCAAACTCCTACGAGCAGTACTTC.